A single sample is the source of the 19 T cell receptor beta chains below, sequenced in a study of CD8 T cells in Susac syndrome. Reverse transcription used about 0.45 to 1 ug RNA and random hexamers. Using its own MiXCR run on the immunoSEQ multiplex PCR reads, TCRdb lists one record per CDR3 protein. The table records approximately 94,000 distinct CDR3 sequences, roughly 96% of them present only once. The sequenced material came from CD8+ T cells from PBMCs. Receptors were obtained from a human donor with Susac syndrome.

The gene calls are TRBV27 and TRBJ2-2; no clear D. V was shortened by 3 bases and J by 2 bases, with 1 base between the two germline ends. CDR1 and CDR2 from the germline V gene are MNHEY and SMNVEV (reference sequence). The CDR3 spans 12 residues. The CDR3 nucleotides are TGTGCCAGCAGTTTCAACACCGGGGAGCTGTTTTTT. Its protein is CASSFNTGELFF.

This clonotype is labeled medium-sized. An end of the junction differs from the germline gene, which may be a read error. V usage is TRBV12-3 or TRBV12-4 and J usage is TRBJ2-5; D not resolved. There are 11 residues in the CDR3. CDR3 coding DNA: TGTGCCAGCAGCTTAGGAGAGACCCAGTACTTC. This codes for CASSLGETQYF.

The J gene is TRBJ2-5, the V gene TRBV29-1; D ambiguous. Trimming took off 3 bases at V and 4 bases at J, with 12 bases between the two ends. The CDR3 runs to 13 residues. CDR1 SQVTM and CDR2 ANQGSEA come from the germline V gene. The CDR3 bases are TGCAGCGTTGATTCCGTAGGGCGAGAGACCCAGTACTTC. Protein sequence: CSVDSVGRETQYF.

V usage is TRBV24-1 and J usage is TRBJ1-5; TRBD1 is a possible D gene (6 bases). From germline, CDR1 is KGHDR and CDR2 SFDVKD. V lost 7 bases, J lost 7 bases, and 13 bases lay in between. The CDR3 totals 13 residues. CDR3 sequence (DNA): TGTGCCACCAGGTCGGGGGGCGGCCAGCCCCAGCATTTT. This encodes CATRSGGGQPQHF.

This chain links TRBV9 with TRBJ2-7; 8 nucleotides align to TRBD1. The V gene's germline CDR1 is SGDLS and CDR2 YYNGEE. Losses at the gene ends were 4 bases for V and 7 bases for J; bases not matched to a gene: 10. CDR3 size: 14 residues. DNA for the CDR3: TGTGCCAGCAGCCCTCGGGACAGGCCTCTAGAGCAGTACTTC. It encodes CASSPRDRPLEQYF.

The chain couples TRBV15 to TRBJ1-6, with TRBD1 as a possible D gene (5 bases). With 3 bases removed from V and 6 bases from J, the gap between germline ends came to 12 bases. From germline, CDR1 is LNHNV and CDR2 YYDKDF (reference sequence). This CDR3 spans 15 amino acids. The CDR3 bases are TGTGCCACCAGCAGGACGGGACGGACTAATTCACCCCTCCACTTT. This gives the protein CATSRTGRTNSPLHF.

The V gene is TRBV29-1, the J gene TRBJ1-2; maybe TRBD1 (5 bases). The V and J ends lost 4 bases and 5 bases respectively, with 11 bases between them. The CDR3 loop spans 12 amino acids. The germline gives CDR1 SQVTM, CDR2 ANQGSEA. The CDR3 nucleotides are TGCAGCGTTGTCCTAGGGGAGTATGGCTACACCTTC. It yields the protein CSVVLGEYGYTF.

The chain has TRBV5-6 and TRBJ2-7; no definite D call. This CDR3 contains 13 residues. Trimming took 1 base from V and 2 from J, leaving 7 bases between them. CDR1 and CDR2 from the germline V gene are SGHDT and YYEEEE. This CDR3 reads CASSLQVAYEQYF. The CDR3 coding sequence is TGTGCCAGCAGCTTGCAGGTGGCCTACGAGCAGTACTTC.

This clonotype appeared a single time. The chain couples TRBV9 to TRBJ1-2; D unclear. V shed 3 bases and J shed 11 bases, with 11 bases lying between them. This CDR3 region has 11 residues. The V gene's germline CDR1 is SGDLS and CDR2 YYNGEE. The CDR3 region has the DNA TGTGCCAGCAGCGGTCCGCTTGGGTACACCTTC. Protein: CASSGPLGYTF.

This chain joins TRBV20-1 and TRBJ1-5, with a tentative D call TRBD1 (6 bases). The CDR3 totals 14 residues. Germline CDR1 DFQATT, CDR2 SNEGSKA (reference sequence). Trimming pared 3 bases from V and 5 bases from J, leaving 14 bases between. In DNA form, the CDR3 reads TGCAGTGCTAGTGAAGACAGGAAGGATCAGCCCCAGCATTTT. It encodes CSASEDRKDQPQHF.

In its sample, this clonotype was seen a few times. The chain joins TRBV18 to TRBJ1-1; D call uncertain. Per the germline V gene, CDR1 is KGHSH and CDR2 is LQKENI. This CDR3 contains 12 residues. V lost 3 bases to trimming and J lost 1 base, with 3 bases between them. Here the CDR3 reads CASSPTNTEAFF. CDR3 nucleotides: TGTGCCAGCTCACCCACGAACACTGAAGCTTTCTTT.

This rearrangement joins TRBV25-1 to TRBJ1-4, with D perhaps matching TRBD1 (5 bases). V gave up 3 bases and J gave up 15 bases, with 11 bases separating them. The CDR3 contains 11 residues. Germline assignment: CDR1 MGHDK and CDR2 SYGVNS. CDR3 nucleotide sequence: TGTGCCAGCAGTGAGGGGGGACTCTTGTTTTTT. Its translation is CASSEGGLLFF. Using reference TRBV25-1 and TRBJ1-4 for the parts outside the CDR3, the full variable domain is EADIYQTPRYLVIGTGKKITLECSQTMGHDKMYWYQQDPGMELHLIHYSYGVNSTEKGDLSSESTVSRIRTEHFPLTLESARPSHTSQYLCASSEGGLLFFGSGTQLSVL.

The V call is TRBV3-1, the J call TRBJ2-7; D remains unclear. CDR1 is LGHDT and CDR2 is YNNKEL in the germline V gene (reference sequence). The CDR3 spans 13 residues. V was trimmed by 0 bases and J by 5 bases, leaving 8 bases between them. CDR3 DNA sequence: TGTGCCAGCAGCCAAGACACTCCTCACGAGCAGTACTTC. Translation: CASSQDTPHEQYF.

The rearrangement links TRBV7-9 to TRBJ1-3; D is unresolved. V was cut by 3 bases and J by 1 base, with 19 bases left in between. The CDR3 has 18 residues. Germline V gene sequence: CDR1 SEHNR, CDR2 FQNEAQ (reference sequence). The CDR3 loop reads CASSFGLLSDHSGNTIYF. The CDR3 region has the DNA TGTGCCAGCAGCTTTGGGTTGCTTTCGGACCATTCTGGAAACACCATATATTTT.

The chain carries TRBV3-1 and TRBJ1-1, with D hard to call. Between the trimmed V and J ends, which lost 4 bases and 1 base, there was a span of 10 bases. CDR1 and CDR2 (germline): LGHDT, YNNKEL (reference sequence). The CDR3 consists of 14 residues. Here the CDR3 DNA reads TGTGCCAGCAGCCTTTGGCAGGCGAACACTGAAGCTTTCTTT. It yields the protein CASSLWQANTEAFF.

V gene TRBV13 combines with J gene TRBJ2-7; TRBD1 matches at 9 bases. V trimming: 5 bases; J trimming: 5 bases; junction bases outside the gene matches: 7. CDR3 length: 14 residues. Germline CDR1 and CDR2: PRHDT and FYEKMQ (reference sequence). The chain's CDR3 is CASSLGQGQNEQYF. CDR3 in DNA: TGTGCCAGCAGCCTCGGACAGGGGCAAAACGAGCAGTACTTC.

The rearrangement uses TRBV28 and TRBJ2-7; possibly TRBD1 for D (6 bases). The CDR3 contains 16 residues. Germline CDR1 MDHEN, CDR2 SYDVKM. V lost 5 bases and J lost 9, with 26 bases in between. CDR3 in DNA: TGTGCCAGCAGTGGACAGCGAGCCGCTGAATACGTCGGGCAGTACTTC. Translating it yields CASSGQRAAEYVGQYF.

J is TRBJ1-2 and V is TRBV3-1; D gene unclear. The CDR3 is 14 amino acids. The germline V and J ends were trimmed by 1 base and 6 bases, with 12 bases remaining between them. Germline CDR1 reads LGHDT; CDR2 reads YNNKEL (reference sequence). The CDR3 is CASSQVLSTHGYTF. DNA of the CDR3: TGTGCCAGCAGCCAAGTACTGAGTACCCATGGCTACACCTTC.

This chain connects TRBV5-1 to TRBJ1-1; D not resolved. Trimming shortened V by 4 bases and J by 3 bases, and 10 bases separated the two germline ends. In germline, CDR1 is SGHRS, CDR2 YFSETQ. This CDR3 comprises 13 residues. DNA of the CDR3: TGCGCCAGCAGCCAAGAAGCCGACACTGAAGCTTTCTTT. Translating gives CASSQEADTEAFF.